This T cell receptor beta chain stems from a study of PD-L1 blockade in urothelial cancer. Across the study: Timepoints chosen for blood analysis were 3 weeks (second dose) and 6 weeks after treatment start.

Sequencing used immunoSEQ multiplex PCR; TCRdb keeps in-frame clones, though not all of them. The sample records around 80,000 clones, approximately 90% being singletons. The ends were cut back, 7 bases at V and 1 base at J, with 21 bases in the middle. Per germline, CDR1 LNHDA and CDR2 SQIVND (reference sequence). CDR3 length: 17 residues. Time point defined: peripheral blood 6 weeks after treatment start. Patients were diagnosed with urothelial carcinoma, either locally advanced or metastatic. This chain links TRBV19 with TRBJ2-3, with a tentative D call TRBD1 (5 bases). This material consisted of PBMCs, taken around atezolizumab (anti-PD-L1) treatment. The source of this sequence is a woman at least 80 years old with urothelial cancer. The CDR3 protein is CASTTGAPRRGTDTQYF. The CDR3 nucleotides are TGTGCCAGTACCACAGGTGCCCCCCGACGGGGCACAGATACGCAGTATTTT.